This T cell receptor (beta chain) was profiled in a study of human thymus T cells. Healthy Finnish infants having corrective surgery for congenital heart defects served as donors. Only four of the eight donors provided an approximately 0.45-1 mL blood sample. Profiling relied on immunoSEQ multiplex PCR, and the TCRdb table lists in-frame clones only, not all of them. The data hold 35,000 to 55,000 clones, with over 85% observed a single time. This clonotype originated in a boy under three years old with a congenital heart defect but otherwise immunologically healthy. Sequenced input: blood.

This CDR3 is CASSEGGAQPQHF. In DNA, the CDR3 is TGTGCCAGCAGTGAAGGGGGGGCTCAGCCCCAGCATTTT. This chain uses TRBV2 with TRBJ1-5, with TRBD1 as a possible D gene (6 bases). The CDR3 is 13 amino acids. The V end lost 1 base, the J end lost 6 bases, and 7 bases lay between the germline ends. Germline CDR1 reads SNHLY; CDR2 reads FYNNEI.